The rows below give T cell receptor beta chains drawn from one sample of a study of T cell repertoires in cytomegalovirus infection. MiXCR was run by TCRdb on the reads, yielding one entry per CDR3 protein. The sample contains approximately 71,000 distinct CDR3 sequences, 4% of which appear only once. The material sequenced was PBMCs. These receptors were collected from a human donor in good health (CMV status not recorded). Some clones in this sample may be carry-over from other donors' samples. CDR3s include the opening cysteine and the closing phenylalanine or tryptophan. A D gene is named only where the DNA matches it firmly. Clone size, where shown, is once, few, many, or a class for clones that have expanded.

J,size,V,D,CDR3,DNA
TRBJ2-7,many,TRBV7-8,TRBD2,CASSFSGSGYEQYF,TGTGCCAGCAGCTTTAGCGGGAGCGGGTACGAGCAGTACTTC
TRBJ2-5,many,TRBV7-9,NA,CASSLNPSRETQYF,TGTGCCAGCAGCTTAAACCCATCCCGGGAGACCCAGTACTTC
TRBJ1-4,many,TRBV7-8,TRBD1,CASSLTGREKLFF,TGTGCCAGCAGCTTGACAGGGAGGGAAAAACTGTTTTTT
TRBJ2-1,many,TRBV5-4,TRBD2,CASSPNLAGGLAYNEQFF,TGTGCCAGCAGCCCTAACCTAGCGGGGGGCCTAGCATACAATGAGCAGTTCTTC
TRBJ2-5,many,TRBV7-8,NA,CASSLGDPRSGTQYF,TGTGCCAGCAGCTTAGGGGACCCAAGAAGCGGGACCCAGTACTTC
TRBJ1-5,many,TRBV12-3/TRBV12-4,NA,CATSRGGGSNQPQHF,TGTGCCACAAGCCGAGGGGGAGGGAGCAATCAGCCCCAGCATTTT
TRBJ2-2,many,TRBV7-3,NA,CASSPLRGTGELFF,TGTGCCAGCAGCCCCCTCCGGGGCACCGGGGAGCTGTTTTTT
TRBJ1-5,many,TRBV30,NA,CAWSLKQPNQPQHF,TGTGCCTGGAGTCTAAAACAGCCAAATCAGCCCCAGCATTTT
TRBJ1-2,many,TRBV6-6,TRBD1,CASSPDRGRGDGYTF,TGTGCCAGCAGTCCCGACAGGGGGCGGGGGGATGGCTACACCTTC
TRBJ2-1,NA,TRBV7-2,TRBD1,CASSLEGAKTYNEQFF,TGTGCCAGCAGCTTAGAGGGGGCTAAGACCTACAATGAGCAGTTCTTC
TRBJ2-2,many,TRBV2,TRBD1,CASRTGETGELFF,TGTGCCAGTCGGACAGGGGAGACCGGGGAGCTGTTTTTT
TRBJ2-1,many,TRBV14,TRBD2,CASSRGLGRHEQFF,TGTGCCAGCAGCCGGGGACTAGGACGACATGAGCAGTTCTTC
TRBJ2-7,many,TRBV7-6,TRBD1,CASSPGPPGQGREQYF,TGTGCTAGCTCACCAGGGCCCCCGGGACAGGGCCGCGAGCAGTACTTC
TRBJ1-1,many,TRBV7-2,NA,CASSLFLRGITEAFF,TGTGCCAGCAGCTTATTCCTGCGTGGGATCACTGAAGCTTTCTTT
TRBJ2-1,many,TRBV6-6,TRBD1,CASSADRSSYNEQFF,TGTGCCAGCAGCGCGGACAGGAGCTCCTACAATGAGCAGTTCTTC
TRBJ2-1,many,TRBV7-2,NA,CASSSSPSSYNEQFF,TGTGCCAGCAGCTCTAGCCCGAGCTCCTACAATGAGCAGTTCTTC
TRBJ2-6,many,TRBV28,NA,CAARQDSGANVLTF,TGTGCCGCGAGACAGGACTCTGGGGCCAACGTCCTGACTTTC
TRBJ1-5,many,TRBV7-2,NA,CASSPGSFRNQPQHF,TGTGCCAGCAGCCCGGGCAGCTTTCGCAATCAGCCCCAGCATTTT
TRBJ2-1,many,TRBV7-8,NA,CASSLGTANEQFF,TGTGCCAGCAGCTTAGGGACAGCTAATGAGCAGTTCTTC
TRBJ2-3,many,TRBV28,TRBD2,CASQRDTDTQYF,TGTGCCAGCCAGCGGGACACAGATACGCAGTATTTT
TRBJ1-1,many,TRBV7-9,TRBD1,CASRPTGAKAEAFF,TGTGCCAGCAGACCCACAGGGGCGAAAGCTGAAGCTTTCTTT
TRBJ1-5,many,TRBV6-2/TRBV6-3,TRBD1,CASRKTGGNQPQHF,TGTGCCAGCAGGAAGACAGGGGGGAATCAGCCCCAGCATTTT
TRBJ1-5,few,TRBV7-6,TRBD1,CASSAAGGWNQPQHF,TGTGCCAGCAGCGCAGCAGGGGGCTGGAATCAGCCCCAGCATTTT
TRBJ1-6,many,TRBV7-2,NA,CASSLRPYSPLHF,TGTGCCAGCAGCTTAAGGCCTTATTCACCCCTCCACTTT
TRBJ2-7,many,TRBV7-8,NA,CASSSSEEQYF,TGTGCCAGCAGCTCCTCGGAAGAGCAGTACTTC
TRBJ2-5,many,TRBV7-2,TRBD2,CASSLSGRAQETQYF,TGTGCCAGCAGCCTTAGCGGGCGGGCCCAAGAGACCCAGTACTTC
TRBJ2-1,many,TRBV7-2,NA,CASTPRASANEQFF,TGTGCCAGCACCCCACGGGCTAGCGCGAATGAGCAGTTCTTC
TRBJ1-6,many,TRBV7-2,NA,CASSSGLGGNSPLHF,TGTGCCAGCAGCTCCGGACTGGGTGGTAATTCACCCCTCCACTTT
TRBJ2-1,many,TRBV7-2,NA,CASSSQGLGNEQFF,TGTGCCAGCAGCTCTCAAGGTTTGGGGAATGAGCAGTTCTTC
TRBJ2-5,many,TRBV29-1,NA,CSVVLLGSQKTQYF,TGCAGCGTGGTACTGTTGGGCAGCCAGAAGACCCAGTACTTC
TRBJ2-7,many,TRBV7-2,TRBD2,CASSLTSGAYEQYF,TGTGCCAGCAGCTTAACTAGCGGTGCCTACGAGCAGTACTTC
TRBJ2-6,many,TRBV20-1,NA,CSARVGLFSGANVLTF,TGCAGTGCTAGAGTGGGTTTATTCTCTGGGGCCAACGTCCTGACTTTC
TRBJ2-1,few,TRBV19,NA,CASSIARDHYNEQFF,TGTGCCAGTAGTATCGCCCGGGACCATTACAATGAGCAGTTCTTC
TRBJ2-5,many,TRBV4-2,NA,CASSQGRQETQYF,TGTGCCAGCAGCCAAGGTAGACAGGAGACCCAGTACTTC
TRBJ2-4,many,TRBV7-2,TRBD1,CASSLGQGAYIQYF,TGTGCCAGCAGCTTGGGACAGGGGGCTTACATTCAGTACTTC